This record covers a single TCR beta chain. This entry belongs to a study of blood T cell repertoires in COVID-19. Overall study context: Both acute and convalescent COVID-19 samples were obtained from the United States, Italy and Spain. Sources were T cells, B-cell-depleted T cells, or PBMCs; the material itself was cDNA or gDNA.

The CDR3 length is 13 residues. V lost 7 bases, J lost 0 bases, and 9 bases lay in between. CDR1 is KGHDR and CDR2 is SFDVKD in the germline V gene. How the authors handled the data: Quantification of nucleated cells was approximated via reference gene primer amplification. TCRdb keeps only in-frame clones here, not all; method: immunoSEQ multiplex PCR. The DNA gave D and trimming, while V, J and clone size come from that table. Of more than 130,000 clones listed, 70% to 85% were seen once; the top ten hold about 6.4%. The sequence came from a human donor in a cohort sampled during active COVID-19. The sample comprised peripheral blood. The J gene is TRBJ2-7, the V gene TRBV24-1, with D hard to call. In nucleotides, the CDR3 is TGTGCCACCAGCGGCGGAAGCTCCTACGAGCAGTACTTC. It encodes CATSGGSSYEQYF.